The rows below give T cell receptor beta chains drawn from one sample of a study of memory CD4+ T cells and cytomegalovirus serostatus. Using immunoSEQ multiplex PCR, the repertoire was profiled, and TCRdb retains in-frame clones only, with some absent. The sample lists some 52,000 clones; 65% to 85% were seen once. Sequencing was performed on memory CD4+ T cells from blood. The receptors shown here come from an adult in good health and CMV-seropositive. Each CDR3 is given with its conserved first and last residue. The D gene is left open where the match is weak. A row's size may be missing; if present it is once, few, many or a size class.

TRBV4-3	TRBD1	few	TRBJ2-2	CASSQEGQGGNTGELFF	TGCGCCAGCAGCCAAGAAGGACAGGGGGGTAACACCGGGGAGCTGTTTTTT
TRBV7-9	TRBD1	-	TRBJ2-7	CASSFFGQGFYEQYF	TGTGCCAGCAGCTTTTTTGGACAGGGATTCTACGAGCAGTACTTC
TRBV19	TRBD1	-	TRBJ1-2	CASSPMDRGSYTF	TGTGCCAGTAGTCCCATGGACAGGGGAAGCTACACCTTC
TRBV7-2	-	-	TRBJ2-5	CASSFYGEETQYF	TGTGCCAGCAGCTTTTACGGGGAAGAGACCCAGTACTTC
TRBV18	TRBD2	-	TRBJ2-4	CASSPGLVGNIQYF	TGTGCCAGCTCACCGGGACTAGTCGGAAACATTCAGTACTTC
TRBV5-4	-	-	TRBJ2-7	CASSKDRRHYEQYF	TGTGCCAGCAGCAAAGACAGAAGGCATTACGAGCAGTACTTC
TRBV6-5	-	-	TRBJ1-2	CASSYIGHYGYTF	TGTGCCAGCAGTTACATAGGACACTATGGCTACACCTTC
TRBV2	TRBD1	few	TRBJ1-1	CASRGTGNTEAFF	TGTGCCAGCAGGGGGACAGGGAACACTGAAGCTTTCTTT
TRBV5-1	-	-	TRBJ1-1	CASSLAWGQGTEAFF	TGCGCCAGCAGCTTGGCCTGGGGACAAGGCACTGAAGCTTTCTTT
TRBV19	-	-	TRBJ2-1	CASSMQGTEQFF	TGTGCCAGTAGTATGCAGGGAACTGAGCAGTTCTTC
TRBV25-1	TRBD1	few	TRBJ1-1	CASRVQGQNTEAFF	TGTGCCAGCCGTGTACAGGGGCAGAACACTGAAGCTTTCTTT
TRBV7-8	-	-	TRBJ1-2	CASSPGQFGYTF	TGTGCCAGCAGCCCCGGACAGTTTGGCTACACCTTC
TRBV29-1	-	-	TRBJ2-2	CSVEVGSNTGELFF	TGCAGCGTTGAGGTGGGTTCGAACACCGGGGAGCTGTTTTTT
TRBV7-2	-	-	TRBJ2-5	CASSLEVKTQYF	TGTGCCAGCAGCTTAGAGGTGAAGACCCAGTACTTC
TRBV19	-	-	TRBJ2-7	CASSISHRSSYEQYF	TGTGCCAGTAGTATAAGCCATAGAAGCTCCTACGAGCAGTACTTC
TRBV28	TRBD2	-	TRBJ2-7	CASSIVSGNLFYEQYF	TGTGCCAGCAGTATTGTTAGCGGGAACCTTTTTTACGAGCAGTACTTC
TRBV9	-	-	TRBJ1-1	CASSPGSWETEAFF	TGTGCCAGCAGCCCCGGGAGTTGGGAAACTGAAGCTTTCTTT
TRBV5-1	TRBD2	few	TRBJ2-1	CASGGGRASNEQFF	TGCGCCAGCGGTGGTGGGAGGGCAAGCAATGAGCAGTTCTTC
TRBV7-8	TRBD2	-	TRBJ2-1	CASSLIGGRIINEQFF	TGTGCCAGCAGCTTAATCGGCGGGAGGATAATAAATGAGCAGTTCTTC
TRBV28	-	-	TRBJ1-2	CASSLGGARGYGYTF	TGTGCCAGCAGTTTAGGGGGCGCCCGGGGCTATGGCTACACCTTC
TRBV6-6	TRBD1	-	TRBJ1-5	CASSYPTGSQPQHF	TGTGCCAGCAGTTACCCGACAGGGAGTCAGCCCCAGCATTTT
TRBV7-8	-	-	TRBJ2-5	CASSPRSSGWETQYF	TGTGCCAGCAGCCCCCGCTCCAGCGGCTGGGAGACCCAGTACTTC
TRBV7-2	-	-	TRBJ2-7	CASSFWQTEGEQYF	TGTGCCAGCAGCTTTTGGCAGACCGAGGGCGAGCAGTACTTC
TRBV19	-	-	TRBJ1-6	CASSMRYNSPLHF	TGTGCCAGTAGTATGAGGTATAACTCACCCCTCCACTTT
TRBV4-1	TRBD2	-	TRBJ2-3	CASSLKASGTSDTQYF	TGCGCCAGCAGCCTAAAGGCTAGCGGAACGTCAGATACGCAGTATTTT
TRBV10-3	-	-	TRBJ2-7	CAIRTSGSNYEQYF	TGTGCCATCAGGACTAGTGGGTCTAATTACGAGCAGTACTTC
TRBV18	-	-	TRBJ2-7	CASSPPSRDEQYF	TGTGCCAGCTCACCACCTTCCAGGGACGAGCAGTACTTC
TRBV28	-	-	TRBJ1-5	CASSLDTNQPQHF	TGTGCCAGCAGTTTAGATACCAATCAGCCCCAGCATTTT
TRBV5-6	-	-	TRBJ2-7	CASDVIGGRSNEQYF	TGTGCCAGCGATGTTATAGGGGGTAGAAGCAACGAGCAGTACTTC
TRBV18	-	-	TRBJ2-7	CASSPPTGPRDEQYF	TGTGCCAGCTCACCACCGACCGGGCCCCGGGACGAGCAGTACTTC
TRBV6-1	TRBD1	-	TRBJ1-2	CASSDILDRGRGGYTF	TGTGCCAGCAGTGATATCCTCGACAGGGGGCGCGGGGGCTACACCTTC
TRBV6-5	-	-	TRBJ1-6	CASAPEGESPLHF	TGTGCCAGCGCCCCCGAGGGGGAATCACCCCTCCACTTT
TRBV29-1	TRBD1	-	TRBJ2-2	CSVAGQGPSASNTGELFF	TGCAGCGTTGCGGGACAGGGCCCCTCGGCATCCAACACCGGGGAGCTGTTTTTT
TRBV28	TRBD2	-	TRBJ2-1	CASSPAGTSGSDEQFF	TGTGCCAGCAGTCCAGCGGGGACTAGCGGGAGCGATGAGCAGTTCTTC
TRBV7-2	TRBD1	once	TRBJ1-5	CASSLEGASSQPQHF	TGTGCCAGCAGCTTAGAGGGGGCGAGCAGTCAGCCCCAGCATTTT
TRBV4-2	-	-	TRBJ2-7	CASSQGSGTGLYEQYF	TGTGCCAGCAGCCAGGGGAGCGGGACAGGCCTCTACGAGCAGTACTTC
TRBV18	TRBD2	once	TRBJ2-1	CASSPLGLAGGHEQFF	TGTGCCAGCTCACCTCTTGGACTAGCGGGGGGGCATGAGCAGTTCTTC
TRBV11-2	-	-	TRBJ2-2	CASSLDRTHTGELFF	TGTGCCAGCAGCTTAGACCGAACACACACCGGGGAGCTGTTTTTT
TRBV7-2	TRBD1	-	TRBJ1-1	CASSPDRDPEAFF	TGTGCCAGCAGCCCTGACAGGGACCCTGAAGCTTTCTTT
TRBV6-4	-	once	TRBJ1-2	CASSESSGYTF	TGTGCCAGCAGTGAATCTTCCGGCTACACCTTC
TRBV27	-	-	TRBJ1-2	CASSLSGAPLGYTF	TGTGCCAGCAGTTTATCGGGGGCTCCGCTCGGCTACACCTTC
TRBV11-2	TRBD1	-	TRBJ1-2	CASGGTVYGYTF	TGTGCCAGCGGCGGGACAGTTTATGGCTACACCTTC
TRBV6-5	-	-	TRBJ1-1	CASNYQGSTEAFF	TGTGCCAGCAACTACCAGGGGTCCACTGAAGCTTTCTTT
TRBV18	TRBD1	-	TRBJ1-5	CASSTGTGKNQPQHF	TGTGCCAGCTCAACGGGGACAGGGAAGAATCAGCCCCAGCATTTT
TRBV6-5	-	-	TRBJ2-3	CASSSYSGGTDTQYF	TGTGCCAGCAGTTCTTACAGTGGAGGCACAGATACGCAGTATTTT
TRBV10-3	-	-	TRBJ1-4	CAISGGGGEKLFF	TGTGCCATCAGTGGAGGGGGAGGAGAAAAACTGTTTTTT
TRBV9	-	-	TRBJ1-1	CASSAPQGDSLNTEAFF	TGTGCCAGCAGCGCGCCCCAGGGCGACAGCCTGAACACTGAAGCTTTCTTT
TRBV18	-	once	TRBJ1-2	CASSPIQSSYGYTF	TGTGCCAGCTCACCCATCCAGTCTTCCTATGGCTACACCTTC
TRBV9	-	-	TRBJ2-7	CASSVGPGSAYEQYF	TGTGCCAGCAGCGTAGGGCCAGGGAGCGCCTACGAGCAGTACTTC
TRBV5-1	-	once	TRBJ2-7	CASSFGQGGGYEQYF	TGCGCCAGCAGCTTCGGGCAGGGAGGTGGGTACGAGCAGTACTTC
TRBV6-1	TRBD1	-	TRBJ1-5	CASSEQGQRSNQPQHF	TGTGCCAGCAGTGAACAGGGACAGCGTAGCAATCAGCCCCAGCATTTT
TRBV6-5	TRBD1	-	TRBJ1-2	CASRTDRSYGYTF	TGTGCCAGCAGGACGGACAGGAGCTATGGCTACACCTTC
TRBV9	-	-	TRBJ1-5	CASSVGPGGNQPQHF	TGTGCCAGCAGCGTAGGGCCCGGGGGCAATCAGCCCCAGCATTTT
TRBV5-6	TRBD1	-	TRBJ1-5	CASSSYRDRDGQPQHF	TGTGCCAGCAGCTCATACAGGGACAGGGACGGTCAGCCCCAGCATTTT